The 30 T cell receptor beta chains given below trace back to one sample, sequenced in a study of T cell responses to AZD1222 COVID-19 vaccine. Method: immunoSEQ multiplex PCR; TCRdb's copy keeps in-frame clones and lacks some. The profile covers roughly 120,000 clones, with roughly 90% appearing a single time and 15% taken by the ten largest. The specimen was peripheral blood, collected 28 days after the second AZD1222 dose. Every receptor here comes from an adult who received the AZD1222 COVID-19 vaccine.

The CDR3 DNA follows: TGTGCCATCAGTGCCGGGGTCGATTCACCCCTCCACTTT. Translating gives CAISAGVDSPLHF. The chain has TRBV10-3 and TRBJ1-6; D not resolved. V lost 4 bases and J 8 bases, leaving 9 bases between the germline ends. CDR3 size: 13 residues. CDR1 is ENHRY and CDR2 is SYGVKD in the germline V gene.

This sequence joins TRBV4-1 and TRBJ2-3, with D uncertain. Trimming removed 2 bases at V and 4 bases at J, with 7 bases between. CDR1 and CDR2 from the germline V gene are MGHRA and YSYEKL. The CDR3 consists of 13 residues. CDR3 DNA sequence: TGCGCCAGCAGCCAACCGGGCGCAGATACGCAGTATTTT. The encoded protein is CASSQPGADTQYF.

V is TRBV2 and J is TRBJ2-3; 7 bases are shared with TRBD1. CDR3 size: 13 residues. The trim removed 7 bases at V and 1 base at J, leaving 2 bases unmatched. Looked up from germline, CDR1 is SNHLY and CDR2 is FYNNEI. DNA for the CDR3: TGTGCCAGCATCGGACAGGGCACAGATACGCAGTATTTT. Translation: CASIGQGTDTQYF.

The DNA for the CDR3 is TGTGCCAGCAGCTTGATAGGGACGGACACCGGGGAGCTGTTTTTT. It is translated as CASSLIGTDTGELFF. The chain has TRBV5-6 and TRBJ2-2; either TRBD1 or TRBD2 may fit D (5 bases each). V gave up 1 base and J gave up 3 bases, with 10 bases separating them. Germline CDR1 SGHDT, CDR2 YYEEEE. The CDR3 is 15 residues long. The whole variable domain, filled in from reference TRBV5-6 and TRBJ2-2, reads DAGVTQSPTHLIKTRGQQVTLRCSPKSGHDTVSWYQQALGQGPQFIFQYYEEEERQRGNFPDRFSGHQFPNYSSELNVNALLLGDSALYLCASSLIGTDTGELFFGEGSRLTVL.

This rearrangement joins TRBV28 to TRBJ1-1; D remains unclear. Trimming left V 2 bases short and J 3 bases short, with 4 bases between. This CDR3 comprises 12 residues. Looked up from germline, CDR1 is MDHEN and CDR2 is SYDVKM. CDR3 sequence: CASSLGYTEAFF. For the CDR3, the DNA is TGTGCCAGCAGTTTAGGATACACTGAAGCTTTCTTT.

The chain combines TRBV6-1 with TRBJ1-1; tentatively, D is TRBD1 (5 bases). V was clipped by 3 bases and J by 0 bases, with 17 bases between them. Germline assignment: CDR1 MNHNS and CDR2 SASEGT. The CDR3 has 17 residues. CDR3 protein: CASSDRRQSLLNTEAFF. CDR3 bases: TGTGCCAGCAGTGACCGGAGACAGAGCCTCTTGAACACTGAAGCTTTCTTT.

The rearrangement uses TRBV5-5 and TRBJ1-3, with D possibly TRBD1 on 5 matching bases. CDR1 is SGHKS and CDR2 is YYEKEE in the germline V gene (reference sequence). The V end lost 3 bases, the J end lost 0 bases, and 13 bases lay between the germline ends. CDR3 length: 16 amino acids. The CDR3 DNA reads TGTGCCAGCAGCTGGGGGAGGCTATACTCTGGAAACACCATATATTTT. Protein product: CASSWGRLYSGNTIYF.

CDR3 residues: CASSQSRQGHEQYF. DNA for the CDR3: TGCGCCAGCAGTCAATCGAGGCAGGGCCACGAGCAGTACTTC. The rearrangement joins TRBV23-1 to TRBJ2-7, with a possible D match to TRBD1 (5 bases). TRBV23-1 is filed as an ORF, its function uncertain. The CDR3 totals 14 residues. Between the trimmed V and J ends, which lost 0 bases and 5 bases, there was a span of 11 bases.

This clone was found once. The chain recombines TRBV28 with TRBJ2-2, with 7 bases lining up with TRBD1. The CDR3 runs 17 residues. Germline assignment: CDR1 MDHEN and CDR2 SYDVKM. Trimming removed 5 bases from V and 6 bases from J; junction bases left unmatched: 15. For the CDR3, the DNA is TGTGCCAGCAGTCCGGGACAGCAACCCGTAGTAGCCGGGGAGCTGTTTTTT. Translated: CASSPGQQPVVAGELFF.

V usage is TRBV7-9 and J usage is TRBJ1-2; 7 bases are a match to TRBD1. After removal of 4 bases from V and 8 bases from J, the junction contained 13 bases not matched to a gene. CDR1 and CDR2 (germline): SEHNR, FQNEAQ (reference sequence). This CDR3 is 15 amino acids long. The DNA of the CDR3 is TGTGCCAGCAGCTACAGACAGGGAGATCAGGAGGGCTACACCTTC. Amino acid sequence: CASSYRQGDQEGYTF.

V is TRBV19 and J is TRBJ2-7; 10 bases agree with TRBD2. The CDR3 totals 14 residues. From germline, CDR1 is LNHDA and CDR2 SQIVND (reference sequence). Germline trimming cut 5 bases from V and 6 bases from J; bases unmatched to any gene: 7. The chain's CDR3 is CASSLSGGPGEQYF. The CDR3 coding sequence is TGTGCCAGTAGTCTTAGCGGGGGGCCGGGCGAGCAGTACTTC.

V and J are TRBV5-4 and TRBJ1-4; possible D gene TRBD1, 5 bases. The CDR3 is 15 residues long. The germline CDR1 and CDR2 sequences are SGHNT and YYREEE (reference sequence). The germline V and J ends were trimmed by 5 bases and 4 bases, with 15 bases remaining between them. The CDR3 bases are TGTGCCAGCAGTAATAAAGACAGATTTAATGAAAAACTGTTTTTT. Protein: CASSNKDRFNEKLFF.

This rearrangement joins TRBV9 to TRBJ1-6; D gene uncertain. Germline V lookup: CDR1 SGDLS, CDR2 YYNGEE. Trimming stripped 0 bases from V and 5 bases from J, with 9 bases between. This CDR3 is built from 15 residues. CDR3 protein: CASSVAQSNNSPLHF. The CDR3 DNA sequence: TGTGCCAGCAGCGTAGCTCAAAGCAATAATTCACCCCTCCACTTT.

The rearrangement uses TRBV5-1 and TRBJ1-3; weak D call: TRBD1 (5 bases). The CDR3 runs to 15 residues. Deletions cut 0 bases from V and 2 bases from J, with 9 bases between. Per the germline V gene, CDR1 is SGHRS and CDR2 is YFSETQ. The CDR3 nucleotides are TGCGCCAGCAGCTTGGGGGACTCGCCTGGAAACACCATATATTTT. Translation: CASSLGDSPGNTIYF.

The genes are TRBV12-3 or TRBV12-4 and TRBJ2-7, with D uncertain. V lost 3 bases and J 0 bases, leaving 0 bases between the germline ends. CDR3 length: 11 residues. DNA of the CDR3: TGTGCCAGCAGTTTCTCCTACGAGCAGTACTTC. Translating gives CASSFSYEQYF.

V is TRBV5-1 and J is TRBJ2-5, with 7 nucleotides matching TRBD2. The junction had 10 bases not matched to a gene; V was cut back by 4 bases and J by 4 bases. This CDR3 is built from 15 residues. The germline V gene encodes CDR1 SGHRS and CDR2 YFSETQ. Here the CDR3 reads CASSPALAFRETQYF. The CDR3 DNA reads TGCGCCAGCAGCCCGGCACTAGCGTTTCGAGAGACCCAGTACTTC.

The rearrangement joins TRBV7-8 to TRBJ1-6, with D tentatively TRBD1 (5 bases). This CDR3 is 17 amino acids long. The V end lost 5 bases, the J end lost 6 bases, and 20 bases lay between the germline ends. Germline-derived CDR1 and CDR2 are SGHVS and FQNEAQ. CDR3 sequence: CASSVKSAGKSNSPLHF. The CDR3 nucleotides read TGTGCCAGCAGCGTTAAAAGTGCAGGGAAAAGTAATTCACCCCTCCACTTT.

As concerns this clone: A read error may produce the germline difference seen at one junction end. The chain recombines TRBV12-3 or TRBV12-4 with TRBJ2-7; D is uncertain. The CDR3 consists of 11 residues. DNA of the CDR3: TGTGCCAGCAGTTCCTCCCACGAGCAGTACTTC. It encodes CASSSSHEQYF.

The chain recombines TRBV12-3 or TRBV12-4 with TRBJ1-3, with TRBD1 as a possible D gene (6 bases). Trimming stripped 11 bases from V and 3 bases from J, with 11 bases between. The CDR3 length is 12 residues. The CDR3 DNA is TGTGCCTCGAGGGGGGATGGAAACACCATATATTTT. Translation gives CASRGDGNTIYF.

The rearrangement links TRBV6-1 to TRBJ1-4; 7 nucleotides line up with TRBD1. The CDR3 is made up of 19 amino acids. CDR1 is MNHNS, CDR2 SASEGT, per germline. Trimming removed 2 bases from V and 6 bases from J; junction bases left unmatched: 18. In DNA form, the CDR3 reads TGTGCCAGCAGTGAAACCGAGGAGCTAAGGGGACAGCGGGATGAAAAACTGTTTTTT. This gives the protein CASSETEELRGQRDEKLFF.

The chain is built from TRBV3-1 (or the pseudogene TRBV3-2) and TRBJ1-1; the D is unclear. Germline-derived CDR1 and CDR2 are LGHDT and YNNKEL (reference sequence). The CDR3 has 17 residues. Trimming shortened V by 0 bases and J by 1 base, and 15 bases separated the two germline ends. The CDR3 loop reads CASSQDRAKSWNTEAFF. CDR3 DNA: TGTGCCAGCAGCCAAGATAGGGCTAAATCGTGGAACACTGAAGCTTTCTTT.

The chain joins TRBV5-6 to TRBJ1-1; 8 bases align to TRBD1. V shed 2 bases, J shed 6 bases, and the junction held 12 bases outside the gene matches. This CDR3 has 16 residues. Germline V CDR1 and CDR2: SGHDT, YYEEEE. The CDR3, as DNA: TGTGCCAGCAGCTTTTATCAGACAGGGGAAGTTTCTGAAGCTTTCTTT. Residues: CASSFYQTGEVSEAFF.

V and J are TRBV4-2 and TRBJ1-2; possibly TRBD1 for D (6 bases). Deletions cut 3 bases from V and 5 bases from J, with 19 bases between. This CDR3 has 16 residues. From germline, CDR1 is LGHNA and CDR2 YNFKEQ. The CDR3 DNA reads TGTGCCAGCAGCCATGCGGGGCAACCGGGACAATATGGCTACACCTTC. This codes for CASSHAGQPGQYGYTF.

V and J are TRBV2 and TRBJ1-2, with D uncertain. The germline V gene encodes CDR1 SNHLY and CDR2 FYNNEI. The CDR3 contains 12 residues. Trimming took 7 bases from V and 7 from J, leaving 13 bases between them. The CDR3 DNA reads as TGTGCCAGCATTCTCGCAGTCGGTGGCTACACCTTC. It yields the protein CASILAVGGYTF.

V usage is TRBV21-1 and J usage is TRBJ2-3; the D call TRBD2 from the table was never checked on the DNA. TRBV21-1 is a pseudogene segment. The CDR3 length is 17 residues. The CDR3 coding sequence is TGTGCCAGCAGCAAAGGGGGACTACCAACCCACACAGATACGCAGTATTTT. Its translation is CASSKGGLPTHTDTQYF.

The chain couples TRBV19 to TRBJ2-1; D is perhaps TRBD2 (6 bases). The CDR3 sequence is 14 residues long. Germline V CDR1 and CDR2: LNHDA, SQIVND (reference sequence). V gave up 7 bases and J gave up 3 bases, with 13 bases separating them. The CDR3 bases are TGTGCCAGTAACCGGGCTAGCGACTACAATGAGCAGTTCTTC. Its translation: CASNRASDYNEQFF.

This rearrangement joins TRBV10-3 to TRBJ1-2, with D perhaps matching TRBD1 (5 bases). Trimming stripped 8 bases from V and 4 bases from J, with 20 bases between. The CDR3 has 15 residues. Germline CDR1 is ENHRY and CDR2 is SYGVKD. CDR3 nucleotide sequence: TGTGCCATCTTCATGGGGACGGATCAAGCCTATGGCTACACCTTC. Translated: CAIFMGTDQAYGYTF.

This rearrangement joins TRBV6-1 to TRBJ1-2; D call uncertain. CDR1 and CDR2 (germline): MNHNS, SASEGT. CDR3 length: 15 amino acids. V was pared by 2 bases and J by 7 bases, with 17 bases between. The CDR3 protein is CASSESGTDYSGYTF. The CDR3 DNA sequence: TGTGCCAGCAGTGAATCGGGCACGGACTACTCTGGCTACACCTTC.

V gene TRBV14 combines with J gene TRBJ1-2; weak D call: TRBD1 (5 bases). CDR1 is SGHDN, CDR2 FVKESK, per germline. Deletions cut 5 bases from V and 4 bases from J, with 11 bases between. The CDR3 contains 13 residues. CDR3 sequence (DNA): TGTGCCAGCAGCTCCTCTGGGACCTATGGCTACACCTTC. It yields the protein CASSSSGTYGYTF.

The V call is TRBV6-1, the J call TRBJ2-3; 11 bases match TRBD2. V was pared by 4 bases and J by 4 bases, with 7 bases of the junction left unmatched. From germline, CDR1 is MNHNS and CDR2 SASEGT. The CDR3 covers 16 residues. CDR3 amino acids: CASSGYSGGGADTQYF. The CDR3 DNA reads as TGTGCCAGCAGTGGCTATAGCGGGGGGGGAGCAGATACGCAGTATTTT.